This T cell receptor (beta chain) was captured in a study of T cells after yellow fever vaccination. Study details: Low-cell-number fractions underwent preparation using SMART-Seq v4 Ultra Low Input.

TCRdb re-called the 5' RACE reads through MiXCR, storing one row per CDR3 protein. The table shows under 600,000 distinct CDR3 sequences, with 21% occurring only once. Sample: PBMCs, taken roughly 20 days after the first yellow fever vaccination. The TCR was taken from a young man who received the YFV17D yellow fever vaccine.

The CDR3 sequence: CASSPPTGVTEAFF. In nucleotides, the CDR3 is TGTGCCAGCTCGCCCCCGACAGGGGTGACGGAGGCTTTCTTT. The chain has TRBV18 and TRBJ1-1; 8 bases align to TRBD1. This CDR3 comprises 14 residues. V lost 6 bases and J lost 11; bases outside the gene matches: 14. The germline CDR1 and CDR2 sequences are KGHSH and LQKENI.